The 31 T cell receptor beta chains below all came from one sample that was sequenced in a study of tumor-infiltrating lymphocytes in localized non-small cell lung cancer (dated by TCRdb to the early 2020s). The library was prepared using the immunoSEQ multiplex PCR assay. TCRdb obtained this table from immuneACCESS and retained in-frame rearrangements with V and J assigned. These tables miss some clones; where compared with another copy, unresolved V genes account for less than half of the shortfall, and the remainder is unexplained. The table for this sample lists more than 7,000 clones; roughly two thirds of them were counted only once. The ten largest clones represent about 9.4% of the sample. The sample was uninvolved lung tissue not adjacent to the tumor. The source of these receptors is a human donor with non-small cell lung cancer.

V and J are TRBV15 and TRBJ1-2; D gene ambiguous. Germline loops: CDR1 LNHNV, CDR2 YYDKDF (reference sequence). The CDR3 contains 14 residues. Deletions cut 5 bases from V and 2 bases from J, with 12 bases between. For the CDR3, the DNA is TGTGCCACCAGCCCCGGGCAGGACAACTATGGCTACACCTTC. Protein: CATSPGQDNYGYTF. The variable domain in full, completed from reference TRBV15 and TRBJ1-2, reads DAMVIQNPRYQVTQFGKPVTLSCSQTLNHNVMYWYQQKSSQAPKLLFHYYDKDFNNEADTPDNFQSRRPNTSFCFLDIRSPGLGDTAMYLCATSPGQDNYGYTFGSGTRLTVV.

This clone was recorded only once. This rearrangement joins TRBV6-6 to TRBJ2-1, with D perhaps matching TRBD1 or TRBD2 (5 bases each). The CDR3 is made up of 12 amino acids. V lost 6 bases, J lost 9 bases, and 12 bases lay in between. Germline-derived CDR1 and CDR2 are MNHNY and SVGAGI (reference sequence). The CDR3 DNA reads TGTGCCAGCAGGGGACCTTTCAGTGAGCAGTTCTTC. It translates to CASRGPFSEQFF.

This chain connects TRBV7-2 to TRBJ1-1; D unclear. Looked up from germline, CDR1 is SGHTA and CDR2 is FQGNSA. CDR3 length equals 15 residues. Trimming stripped 5 bases from V and 8 bases from J, with 21 bases between. The CDR3 here is CASSNFADAEEEAFF. DNA of the CDR3: TGTGCCAGCAGCAATTTTGCGGACGCCGAAGAAGAAGCTTTCTTT.

Here the CDR3 reads CASSQASWGTSGNNEQFF. For the CDR3, the DNA is TGCGCCAGCAGCCAAGCTTCCTGGGGGACTAGCGGAAACAATGAGCAGTTCTTC. The rearrangement joins TRBV4-3 to TRBJ2-1, with TRBD2 matching 11 bases. Germline CDR1 LGHNA, CDR2 YSLEER. Trimming cost V 1 base and J 5 bases; bases outside gene matches: 10. The CDR3 is 18 residues long.

V gene TRBV18 combines with J gene TRBJ2-7; D is unclear. CDR1 is KGHSH and CDR2 is LQKENI in the germline V gene. Trimming left V 2 bases short and J 5 bases short, with 7 bases between. The CDR3 totals 12 residues. Here the CDR3 reads CASSPRMNEQYF. CDR3 in DNA: TGTGCCAGCTCACCAAGGATGAACGAGCAGTACTTC.

The gene calls are TRBV2 and TRBJ2-5, with D uncertain. Germline loops: CDR1 SNHLY, CDR2 FYNNEI. Between the trimmed V and J ends, which lost 4 bases and 1 base, there was a span of 10 bases. CDR3 length: 14 residues. CDR3 nucleotides: TGTGCCAGCAGTGTTTTTAGCTCCCAAGAGACCCAGTACTTC. Protein product: CASSVFSSQETQYF.

This clone was seen a single time. The chain links TRBV7-9 to TRBJ2-1; D gene unclear. Germline V lookup: CDR1 SEHNR, CDR2 FQNEAQ (reference sequence). The CDR3 runs to 14 residues. The V gene lost 5 bases and the J gene lost 6 bases, with 14 bases spanning the gap. CDR3 DNA: TGTGCCAGCAGCCTCGGATTGGTCAGCAATGAGCAGTTCTTC. It specifies CASSLGLVSNEQFF.

The rearrangement links TRBV7-3 to TRBJ2-3; 12 positions agree with TRBD1. J was trimmed by 2 bases and V by 5 bases; bases with no gene match: 17. This CDR3 has 20 residues. The V gene's germline CDR1 is SGHTA and CDR2 FQGTGA. The CDR3 loop reads CASSHLGGTGGSTPTDTQYF. In DNA, the CDR3 is TGTGCCAGCAGCCATTTGGGGGGGACAGGGGGCTCTACCCCCACAGATACGCAGTATTTT.

The V call is TRBV9, the J call TRBJ2-1; D is unresolved. CDR1 and CDR2 (germline): SGDLS, YYNGEE. The CDR3 extends over 12 amino acids. Trimming shortened V by 0 bases and J by 3 bases, and 1 base separated the two germline ends. CDR3 amino acids: CASSVGYNEQFF. The CDR3 region has the DNA TGTGCCAGCAGCGTAGGCTACAATGAGCAGTTCTTC.

The rearrangement uses TRBV7-8 and TRBJ2-3; unclear D gene. This CDR3 spans 14 amino acids. Deletions cut 3 bases from V and 4 bases from J, with 11 bases between. From germline, CDR1 is SGHVS and CDR2 FQNEAQ. CDR3 DNA sequence: TGTGCCAGCAGCTTCGAGGCTAGTTCAGATACGCAGTATTTT. It codes for CASSFEASSDTQYF.

The table lists this clone with a few counts. The gene calls are TRBV6-1 and TRBJ2-3, with D unresolved. Germline V CDR1 and CDR2: MNHNS, SASEGT. CDR3 length: 15 residues. The V and J ends lost 7 bases and 0 bases respectively, with 14 bases between them. The CDR3 protein is CASKVSEGSTDTQYF. The CDR3 DNA reads as TGTGCCAGCAAGGTATCTGAAGGTAGCACAGATACGCAGTATTTT.

This clone was recorded only once. The chain recombines TRBV19 with TRBJ1-1; D remains ambiguous. CDR1 is LNHDA and CDR2 is SQIVND in the germline V gene (reference sequence). This CDR3 contains 17 residues. The V end lost 3 bases, the J end lost 0 bases, and 17 bases lay between the germline ends. The CDR3: CASSIINLGSMNTEAFF. The CDR3 DNA reads as TGTGCCAGTAGTATTATTAATTTAGGCTCAATGAACACTGAAGCTTTCTTT.

This clone was seen more than once but under ten times. The CDR3 nucleotides are TGTGCCAGCATGACTAGCGGGAGTTTGGAGACCCAGTACTTC. It encodes CASMTSGSLETQYF. The chain combines TRBV28 with TRBJ2-5; 12 nucleotides align to TRBD2. Germline V gene sequence: CDR1 MDHEN, CDR2 SYDVKM. Trimming took 7 bases from V and 5 from J; bases not matched to a gene: 5. This CDR3 contains 14 residues.

The chain combines TRBV11-3 with TRBJ2-3; D ambiguous. CDR1 and CDR2 (germline): SGHNT, YENEEA. The CDR3 loop spans 14 amino acids. V gave up 2 bases and J gave up 4 bases, with 10 bases separating them. For the CDR3, the DNA is TGTGCCAGCAGCTTAAATCGGCGTGCAGATACGCAGTATTTT. Translating gives CASSLNRRADTQYF.

The rearrangement joins TRBV7-9 to TRBJ1-2; no definite D call. The CDR3 extends over 13 amino acids. Germline V gene sequence: CDR1 SEHNR, CDR2 FQNEAQ (reference sequence). Trimming pared 5 bases from V and 4 bases from J, leaving 11 bases between. CDR3 sequence reads: CASSPRAFYGYTF. The CDR3 DNA follows: TGTGCCAGCAGCCCTCGAGCTTTCTATGGCTACACCTTC.

J is TRBJ2-7 and V is TRBV11-2; 9 nucleotides match TRBD2. The CDR3 is made up of 16 amino acids. The germline gives CDR1 SGHAT, CDR2 FQNNGV. With V trimmed by 4 bases and J by 1 base, 8 bases remained unmatched. The CDR3 sequence is CASSYRWTSVSYEQYF. Written as DNA, the CDR3 is TGTGCCAGCAGCTATAGATGGACTAGCGTGTCCTACGAGCAGTACTTC.

This sequence joins TRBV29-1 and TRBJ2-1; D is undetermined. This CDR3 comprises 11 residues. Germline CDR1 SQVTM, CDR2 ANQGSEA. With 4 bases removed from V and 9 bases from J, the gap between germline ends came to 10 bases. CDR3 bases: TGCAGCGTTGGGAAGGAATTTGAGCAGTTCTTC. Amino acid sequence: CSVGKEFEQFF.

The chain is built from TRBV27 and TRBJ1-2; TRBD1 might be the D (6 bases). Germline V gene lookup returns CDR1 MNHEY and CDR2 SMNVEV (reference sequence). This CDR3 is built from 15 residues. The V end was cut by 6 bases, the J end by 0 bases, with 14 bases between. The CDR3 is CASSQQGGANYGYTF. CDR3 bases: TGTGCCAGCAGCCAACAGGGAGGGGCTAACTATGGCTACACCTTC.

The sample holds one count of this clone. The rearrangement joins TRBV6-6 to TRBJ2-2; 7 bases are shared with TRBD1. V dropped 10 bases and J dropped 4; count of bases not matched to a gene: 9. The length of the CDR3 is 14 residues. Germline V CDR1 and CDR2: MNHNY, SVGAGI (reference sequence). CDR3 sequence reads: CATRPGQITGELFF. The CDR3 DNA reads as TGTGCCACCCGACCGGGACAGATCACCGGGGAGCTGTTTTTT.

This clone has just one count. This chain connects TRBV9 to TRBJ2-3; TRBD2 agrees at 8 bases. Germline trimming cut 7 bases from V and 4 bases from J; bases unmatched to any gene: 5. The CDR3 runs 13 residues. Germline CDR1 reads SGDLS; CDR2 reads YYNGEE. CDR3 DNA: TGTGCCAGCGGACTAGCCTCGGCAGATACGCAGTATTTT. Protein sequence: CASGLASADTQYF.

This clone was seen a handful of times. The chain is built from TRBV27 and TRBJ2-3, with 7 bases fitting TRBD2. V dropped 2 bases and J dropped 2; count of bases not matched to a gene: 1. This CDR3 comprises 14 residues. The germline V gene has CDR1 MNHEY and CDR2 SMNVEV (reference sequence). The CDR3 coding sequence is TGTGCCAGCAGTTTAAAGCGGGACACAGATACGCAGTATTTT. Residues: CASSLKRDTDTQYF.

This clone turned up a few times. The chain links TRBV7-8 to TRBJ2-5, with no clear D. The CDR3 contains 14 residues. The V end was cut by 1 base, the J end by 0 bases, with 6 bases between. The V gene's germline CDR1 is SGHVS and CDR2 FQNEAQ. In DNA, the CDR3 is TGTGCCAGCAGCTTAGAGGCACACCAAGAGACCCAGTACTTC. Protein product: CASSLEAHQETQYF.

The V gene is TRBV6-5, the J gene TRBJ1-2; D not resolved. Germline values: CDR1 MNHEY, CDR2 SVGAGI. The V end lost 0 bases, the J end lost 4 bases, and 12 bases lay between the germline ends. The CDR3 spans 15 residues. The CDR3 DNA follows: TGTGCCAGCAGTTACTCGAATGCAGGCGGCTATGGCTACACCTTC. Protein sequence: CASSYSNAGGYGYTF.

The chain has TRBV11-3 and TRBJ2-6, with D possibly TRBD2 on 5 matching bases. V shed 5 bases and J shed 2 bases, with 10 bases lying between them. The CDR3 covers 15 residues. Looked up from germline, CDR1 is SGHNT and CDR2 is YENEEA. CDR3 DNA: TGTGCCAGCAGCCCGGGAAGAACTGGGGCCAACGTCCTGACTTTC. Protein product: CASSPGRTGANVLTF.

The V gene is TRBV7-2, the J gene TRBJ1-2; TRBD1 might be the D (6 bases). V lost 5 bases to trimming and J lost 4 bases, with 11 bases between them. This CDR3 contains 13 residues. From germline, CDR1 is SGHTA and CDR2 FQGNSA. The CDR3 reads CASSPTGRYGYTF. CDR3 DNA sequence: TGTGCCAGCAGCCCTACAGGGCGCTATGGCTACACCTTC. The whole variable domain, filled in from reference TRBV7-2 and TRBJ1-2, reads GAGVSQSPSNKVTEKGKDVELRCDPISGHTALYWYRQSLGQGLEFLIYFQGNSAPDKSGLPSDRFSAERTGGSVSTLTIQRTQQEDSAVYLCASSPTGRYGYTFGSGTRLTVV.

This clone came up once. The chain employs TRBV6-6 and TRBJ2-1, with a possible D match to TRBD2 (6 bases). The V gene lost 6 bases and the J gene lost 1 base, with 13 bases spanning the gap. This CDR3 contains 15 residues. The germline V gene has CDR1 MNHNY and CDR2 SVGAGI (reference sequence). CDR3: CASRTGVASYNEQFF. In DNA form, the CDR3 reads TGTGCCAGCAGGACGGGAGTAGCGTCCTACAATGAGCAGTTCTTC.

The rearrangement links TRBV6-5 to TRBJ2-2; 10 nucleotides match TRBD2. Trimming cost V 2 bases and J 2 bases; bases outside gene matches: 2. CDR3 length: 16 amino acids. Looked up from germline, CDR1 is MNHEY and CDR2 is SVGAGI. The CDR3 here is CASSYGTSANTGELFF. The CDR3 DNA sequence: TGTGCCAGCAGTTACGGGACTAGCGCAAACACCGGGGAGCTGTTTTTT.

This clone was seen only once. The chain combines TRBV27 with TRBJ2-1; D not resolved. V was pared by 6 bases and J by 1 base, with 10 bases between. The V gene's germline CDR1 is MNHEY and CDR2 SMNVEV (reference sequence). This CDR3 has 14 amino acids. The CDR3 reads CASSLYKSYNEQFF. CDR3 nucleotides: TGTGCCAGCAGCCTCTACAAGTCCTACAATGAGCAGTTCTTC.

This chain uses TRBV9 with TRBJ2-3; weak D call: TRBD1 (5 bases). V was pared by 3 bases and J by 3 bases, with 17 bases between. This CDR3 is 16 amino acids long. Germline assignment: CDR1 SGDLS and CDR2 YYNGEE. CDR3 sequence reads: CASSAPTLDSTDTQYF. The CDR3 bases are TGTGCCAGCAGCGCCCCCACTCTCGACAGTACAGATACGCAGTATTTT.

The chain links TRBV11-3 to TRBJ2-7; possibly TRBD2 for D (5 bases). V was clipped by 2 bases and J by 5 bases, with 13 bases between them. The V gene's germline CDR1 is SGHNT and CDR2 YENEEA. The CDR3 runs 14 residues. The CDR3 DNA reads TGTGCCAGCAGCTTATCGGGCAGGAGGAACGAGCAGTACTTC. Its translation is CASSLSGRRNEQYF. Based on the CDR3 plus reference TRBV11-3 and TRBJ2-7, the full variable domain is EAGVVQSPRYKIIEKKQPVAFWCNPISGHNTLYWYLQNLGQGPELLIRYENEEAVDDSQLPKDRFSAERLKGVDSTLKIQPAELGDSAVYLCASSLSGRRNEQYFGPGTRLTVT.

This chain uses TRBV7-2 with TRBJ1-5; D gene unclear. Trimming pared 4 bases from V and 3 bases from J, leaving 7 bases between. The germline gives CDR1 SGHTA, CDR2 FQGNSA. CDR3 length equals 13 residues. For the CDR3, the DNA is TGTGCCAGCAGCTCGGGTATCAATCAGCCCCAGCATTTT. Its protein is CASSSGINQPQHF.